The 8 T cell receptor beta chains below were found in one sample sequenced in a study of naive and memory T cell subsets. Study-wide results and caveats: Naive repertoires, especially CD8, held a few larger clonotypes, possibly memory cells re-expressing CD45RA.

Both TRBC1 and TRBC2 were covered by a beta constant-region primer of two equimolar oligonucleotides. Nested alpha and beta constant-region primers with the SP2 primer drove four PCR rounds on ligated cDNA. TCRdb fed the UMI-ligation and nested PCR reads into MiXCR, producing one record per CDR3 protein. The data hold 140,000 to 150,000 distinct CDR3 sequences, with roughly 23% observed a single time. No antigens are known for them. Sequenced: naive CD4+ T cells from blood. The receptors come from a human donor in good health.

This clonotype was observed many times. The CDR3 nucleotides are TGTGCCAGCAGTGAAAGGGAAAACATTCAGTACTTC. Protein sequence: CASSERENIQYF. The V gene is TRBV25-1, the J gene TRBJ2-4; D not resolved. CDR3 size: 12 residues. Trimming took 2 bases from V and 5 from J, leaving 4 bases between them. Germline V gene sequence: CDR1 MGHDK, CDR2 SYGVNS.

The genes are TRBV6-5 and TRBJ2-2, with 11 bases matching TRBD1. The CDR3 runs to 13 residues. Germline loops: CDR1 MNHEY, CDR2 SVGAGI. The CDR3 sequence: CVSGTGGAGELFF. The CDR3 DNA follows: TGTGTTTCAGGGACAGGGGGGGCCGGGGAGCTGTTTTTT.

This clonotype was seen only a few times. This sequence joins TRBV6-2 or TRBV6-3 and TRBJ2-5; D is ambiguous. This CDR3 has 11 amino acids. Germline V CDR1 and CDR2: MNHEY, SVGEGT. Trimming stripped 3 bases from V and 3 bases from J, with 2 bases between. The CDR3 coding sequence is TGTGCCAGCAGTTATAAAGAGACCCAGTACTTC. Encoded protein: CASSYKETQYF.

The chain carries TRBV7-2 and TRBJ1-1; no reliable D call. The CDR3 totals 13 residues. Per the germline V gene, CDR1 is SGHTA and CDR2 is FQGNSA. V lost 5 bases, J lost 1 base, and 8 bases lay in between. The CDR3 DNA is TGTGCCAGCAGCCCCTTTAAGAACACTGAAGCTTTCTTT. Translated, it gives CASSPFKNTEAFF.

There are a few counts of this clonotype. The CDR3 DNA reads TGCAGTGCCGTGCGGCAGGGACGCGACTATGGCTACACCTTC. Translating it yields CSAVRQGRDYGYTF. The rearrangement uses TRBV20-1 and TRBJ1-2; D may be TRBD1 (5 bases). The CDR3 has 14 amino acids. The V gene lost 6 bases and the J gene lost 3 bases, with 17 bases spanning the gap. Germline CDR1 and CDR2: DFQATT and SNEGSKA (reference sequence).

Only a few counts were recorded for this clonotype. The chain has TRBV20-1 and TRBJ2-7; 11 bases map to TRBD1. V shed 0 bases, J shed 3 bases, and the junction held 1 base outside the gene matches. The CDR3 length is 14 residues. Looked up from germline, CDR1 is DFQATT and CDR2 is SNEGSKA (reference sequence). The CDR3 sequence is CSARDGTGGYEQYF. CDR3 in DNA: TGCAGTGCTAGAGATGGGACAGGGGGCTACGAGCAGTACTTC.

The chain couples TRBV2 to TRBJ2-7; D perhaps matches TRBD1 (6 bases). The CDR3 length is 16 residues. Trimming pared 7 bases from V and 7 bases from J, leaving 26 bases between. CDR1 SNHLY and CDR2 FYNNEI come from the germline V gene. CDR3 loop: CASTIRGSGAFLEQYF. The CDR3 DNA sequence: TGTGCCAGCACCATTAGGGGGAGCGGCGCGTTTTTAGAGCAGTACTTC.

This chain uses TRBV28 with TRBJ2-5; tentative D call: TRBD2 (6 bases). CDR1 is MDHEN, CDR2 SYDVKM, per germline. V lost 5 bases and J 3 bases, leaving 31 bases between the germline ends. This CDR3 is 20 amino acids long. In DNA, the CDR3 is TGTGCCAGCAGTCCCTATCACCGCTCCCCAGGAGTTAGCGGCAAAGAGACCCAGTACTTC. Amino acids: CASSPYHRSPGVSGKETQYF.